The clone carrying this TCR beta chain was counted once. Its antigen is not identified. The PCR made use of 60 Vbeta and 13 Jbeta primers. As originally analysed: Later, an analysis found around 77 million unique TCR beta chains, and 8.5 million to 14 million of these were shared. Libraries were prepared by immunoSEQ multiplex PCR; TCRdb keeps only in-frame clonotypes and omits some of them. The V and J calls and clone size are taken from that table; D and trimming were inferred from the DNA. The sample carries around 160,000 clones, roughly 88% recorded once. The germline CDR1 and CDR2 sequences are MNHEY and SMNVEV (reference sequence). This CDR3 comprises 18 residues. V was pared by 7 bases and J by 0 bases, with 22 bases between. These data originate in a study of cytomegalovirus exposure and HLA in healthy donors. The study, taken as a whole, reports: A missense DCLRE1C variant was associated with V- and J-gene trimming of TCR beta chains in a later analysis, and an independent cohort replicated the association. Some TCR beta chains (164 of them) were listed as cytomegalovirus-associated. Donor immune exposure was known only as CMV serostatus.

The receptor comes from a man between 18 and 35 years old in good health and CMV-seropositive. Sequenced material: PBMCs. The rearrangement joins TRBV27 to TRBJ1-3, with D uncertain. The DNA for the CDR3 is TGTGCCAGCAAGGCCCTGGATGGAAGGGAGGGCTCTGGAAACACCATATATTTT. Residues: CASKALDGREGSGNTIYF.